Below, 2 T cell receptor beta chains from the same sample are listed, as sequenced in a study of beta chain features in type 1 diabetes. The study, taken as a whole, reports: Shorter TCRB CDR3s, moderately but significantly so, were found in Type 1 diabetes patients in all four CD4+ subsets.

Since all of the isolated RNA was reverse transcribed, expressed TCRB transcripts were what got sequenced. Some clones are missing from TCRdb's copy, which holds only in-frame ones; the method was immunoSEQ multiplex PCR. This table holds some 120,000 clones, roughly 17% found once. Their cognate antigens are unknown. Sequencing input: central memory CD4+ T cells from blood. These TCRs come from a man younger than 30 with type 1 diabetes.

This chain uses TRBV5-1 with TRBJ2-1; D is uncertain. The CDR3 has 15 amino acids. CDR1 is SGHRS, CDR2 YFSETQ, per germline. The V end was cut by 0 bases, the J end by 2 bases, with 9 bases between. The CDR3: CASSLGDKPYNEQFF. CDR3 coding DNA: TGCGCCAGCAGCTTGGGAGACAAGCCCTACAATGAGCAGTTCTTC. Using reference TRBV5-1 and TRBJ2-1 for the parts outside the CDR3, the full variable domain is KAGVTQTPRYLIKTRGQQVTLSCSPISGHRSVSWYQQTPGQGLQFLFEYFSETQRNKGNFPGRFSGRQFSNSRSEMNVSTLELGDSALYLCASSLGDKPYNEQFFGPGTRLTVL.

This clone appeared many times. The chain employs TRBV14 and TRBJ1-5, with 7 bases that match TRBD1. Unmatched junction bases numbered 12, after V lost 1 base and J lost 9 bases. Germline assignment: CDR1 SGHDN and CDR2 FVKESK. CDR3 length: 16 residues. Written as DNA, the CDR3 is TGTGCCAGCAGCCAAGTCTATCTCCAGGGGGAGGGGCCCCAGCATTTT. Residues: CASSQVYLQGEGPQHF.